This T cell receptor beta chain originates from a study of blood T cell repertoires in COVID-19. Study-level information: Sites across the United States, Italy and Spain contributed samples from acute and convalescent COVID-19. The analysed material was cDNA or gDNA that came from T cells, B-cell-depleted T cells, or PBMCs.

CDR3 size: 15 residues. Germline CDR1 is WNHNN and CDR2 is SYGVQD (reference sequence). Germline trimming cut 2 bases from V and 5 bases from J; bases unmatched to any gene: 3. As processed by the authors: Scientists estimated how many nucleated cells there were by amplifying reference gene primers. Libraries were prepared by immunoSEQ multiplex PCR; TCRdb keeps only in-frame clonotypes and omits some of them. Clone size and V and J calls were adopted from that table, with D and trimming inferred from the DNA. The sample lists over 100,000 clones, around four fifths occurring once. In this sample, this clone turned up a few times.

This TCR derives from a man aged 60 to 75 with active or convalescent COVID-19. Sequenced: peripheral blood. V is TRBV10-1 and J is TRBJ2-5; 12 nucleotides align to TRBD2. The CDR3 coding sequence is TGCGCCAGCAGTGAGGCTAGCGGGAGGGAGGAGACCCAGTACTTC. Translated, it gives CASSEASGREETQYF.